These 5 T cell receptor beta chains share one sample of origin, sequenced in a study of blood T cell repertoires in COVID-19. Libraries were prepared by immunoSEQ multiplex PCR; TCRdb keeps only in-frame clonotypes and omits some of them. Found here are 85,000 to 95,000 clones, about two thirds of them singletons; the top ten hold 13% to 15%. Input material: peripheral blood. These receptors were taken from a woman of 80 years or more with acute or convalescent COVID-19.

The rearrangement uses TRBV5-1 and TRBJ1-1; 11 bases are a match to TRBD1. With V trimmed by 7 bases and J by 4 bases, 3 bases remained unmatched. Per the germline V gene, CDR1 is SGHRS and CDR2 is YFSETQ. The CDR3 length is 13 residues. CDR3 sequence (DNA): TGCGCCAGCGGGACAGGGGGAGGCACTGAAGCTTTCTTT. Amino acid sequence: CASGTGGGTEAFF.

The rearrangement joins TRBV7-2 to TRBJ1-5; 9 bases line up with TRBD1. Germline CDR1 reads SGHTA; CDR2 reads FQGNSA. V trimming: 2 bases; J trimming: 6 bases; junction bases outside the gene matches: 2. The CDR3 length is 14 residues. DNA of the CDR3: TGTGCCAGCAGCTTACACAGGGGGCTTCAGCCCCAGCATTTT. Protein: CASSLHRGLQPQHF.

This rearrangement joins TRBV4-2 to TRBJ1-1, with D perhaps matching TRBD1 (6 bases). Trimming left V 1 base short and J 4 bases short, with 13 bases between. CDR1 and CDR2 from the germline V gene are LGHNA and YNFKEQ. The CDR3 is 15 residues long. CDR3 in amino acids: CASSQAKQGSTEAFF. DNA of the CDR3: TGTGCCAGCAGCCAAGCCAAACAGGGTAGCACTGAAGCTTTCTTT.

The V call is TRBV18, the J call TRBJ2-2; 8 positions match TRBD1. This CDR3 is 16 amino acids long. Germline V gene data show CDR1 as KGHSH and CDR2 as LQKENI. V lost 0 bases and J lost 4; bases outside the gene matches: 4. CDR3 coding DNA: TGTGCCAGCTCACCACCGACAGGGGTAGGCACCGGGGAGCTGTTTTTT. It is translated as CASSPPTGVGTGELFF.

This rearrangement joins TRBV6-2 or TRBV6-3 to TRBJ1-5; TRBD1 agrees at 9 bases. This CDR3 has 13 amino acids. CDR1 is MNHEY and CDR2 is SVGEGT in the germline V gene. V lost 5 bases to trimming and J lost 5 bases; unmatched junction nucleotides: 1. The CDR3: CASSTGGHQPQHF. DNA of the CDR3: TGTGCCAGCAGTACAGGGGGCCATCAGCCCCAGCATTTT.